What follows is one T cell receptor (beta chain) and its context. Its matching antigen is unknown. The sample comes from a study of beta chain features in type 1 diabetes. CDR1 and CDR2 from the germline V gene are MDHEN and SYDVKM. This CDR3 contains 13 residues. Between the trimmed V and J ends, which lost 6 bases and 4 bases, there was a span of 10 bases. Study conclusions and caveats: The question left open here concerned HLA type influencing TCRB rearrangement. Patients showed naive, central memory and Treg TCRB repertoires that appeared more similar than those of healthy donors.

cDNA synthesis used the whole RNA isolate, giving expressed TCRB sequences. Measured with immunoSEQ multiplex PCR; TCRdb has only the in-frame clones, and not every one. Of some 180,000 clones in the sample, about 13% were seen once. Every sorted population was more than 98% pure. This chain connects TRBV28 to TRBJ1-5; D is ambiguous. The specimen was central memory CD4+ T cells from blood. This TCR was sampled from a woman aged 18 to 35 in good health. The CDR3 is CASRWGENQPQHF. The DNA of the CDR3 is TGTGCCAGCAGGTGGGGAGAGAATCAGCCCCAGCATTTT.